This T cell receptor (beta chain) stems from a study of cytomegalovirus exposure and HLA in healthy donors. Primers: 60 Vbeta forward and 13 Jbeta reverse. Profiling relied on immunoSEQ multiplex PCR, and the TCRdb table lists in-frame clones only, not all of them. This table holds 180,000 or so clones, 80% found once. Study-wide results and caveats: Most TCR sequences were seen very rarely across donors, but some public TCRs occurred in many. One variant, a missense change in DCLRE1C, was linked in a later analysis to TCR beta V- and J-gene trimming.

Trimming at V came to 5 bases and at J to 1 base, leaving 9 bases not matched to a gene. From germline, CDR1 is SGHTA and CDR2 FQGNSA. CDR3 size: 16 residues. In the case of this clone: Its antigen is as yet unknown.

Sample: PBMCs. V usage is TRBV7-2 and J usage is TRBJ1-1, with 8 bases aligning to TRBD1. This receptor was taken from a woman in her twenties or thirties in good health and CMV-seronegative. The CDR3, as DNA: TGTGCCAGCAGCCCGAGTCCCGGGACAGGGAACACTGAAGCTTTCTTT. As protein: CASSPSPGTGNTEAFF.